The 29 T cell receptor beta chains presented below share a single source sample, sequenced in a study of long-term antiretroviral therapy in people with HIV. It was version v3.0 of the immunoSEQ assay that was run at survey level. The repertoire was sequenced with immunoSEQ multiplex PCR; TCRdb's copy has only in-frame clones and lacks some. The table shows about 18,000 clones, with around four fifths occurring only once. The source was unsorted PBMCs, collected at the start of antiretroviral therapy, before treatment. Receptors were obtained from a woman between 40 and 55 years old with HIV.

CDR3: CASSDGEYNEQFF. The CDR3 coding sequence is TGTGCCAGCAGCGATGGGGAGTACAATGAGCAGTTCTTC. The V gene is TRBV7-3, the J gene TRBJ2-1; D may be TRBD2 (5 bases). Germline CDR1 SGHTA, CDR2 FQGTGA. The CDR3 loop spans 13 amino acids. Trimming pared 5 bases from V and 4 bases from J, leaving 9 bases between.

The chain joins TRBV4-3 to TRBJ1-1, with TRBD1 matching over 8 bases. Germline CDR1 reads LGHNA; CDR2 reads YSLEER. This CDR3 has 14 residues. With 3 bases clipped from V and 2 bases from J, the junction kept 2 bases outside the gene matches. CDR3 DNA sequence: TGCGCCAGCAGCCACGGGACAGGTAACACTGAAGCTTTCTTT. Its translation: CASSHGTGNTEAFF.

This clone was detected only once. The chain recombines TRBV7-9 with TRBJ1-5; perhaps TRBD1 as D (5 bases). This CDR3 spans 17 amino acids. Looked up from germline, CDR1 is SEHNR and CDR2 is FQNEAQ (reference sequence). V lost 2 bases and J 5 bases, leaving 19 bases between the germline ends. In DNA, the CDR3 is TGTGCCAGCAGCTTAAGCATCATCGGGGGAGGGGATCAGCCCCAGCATTTT. The encoded protein is CASSLSIIGGGDQPQHF.

The chain joins TRBV4-3 to TRBJ2-4, with D possibly being TRBD1 (5 bases). Trimming took off 0 bases at V and 0 bases at J, with 12 bases between the two ends. Looked up from germline, CDR1 is LGHNA and CDR2 is YSLEER. This CDR3 comprises 17 residues. The CDR3 loop is CASSQDRAGLAKNIQYF. The CDR3 coding sequence is TGCGCCAGCAGCCAAGATCGGGCAGGGTTAGCCAAAAACATTCAGTACTTC.

The J gene is TRBJ2-2, the V gene TRBV13, with D perhaps matching TRBD1 (5 bases). The CDR3 contains 15 residues. V lost 4 bases and J 7 bases, leaving 16 bases between the germline ends. Germline values: CDR1 PRHDT, CDR2 FYEKMQ (reference sequence). CDR3 sequence: CASSSRQLLGGELFF. In DNA form, the CDR3 reads TGTGCCAGCAGCTCCAGACAGCTTCTTGGCGGGGAGCTGTTTTTT.

This clone was counted between two and nine times. This rearrangement joins TRBV6-6 to TRBJ1-2; possible D gene TRBD1, 5 bases. There are 14 residues in the CDR3. Germline CDR1 is MNHNY and CDR2 is SVGAGI (reference sequence). With 7 bases removed from V and 4 bases from J, the gap between germline ends came to 16 bases. The CDR3: CASNDPGAVYGYTF. CDR3 coding DNA: TGTGCCAGCAACGACCCCGGGGCGGTCTATGGCTACACCTTC.

The chain recombines TRBV11-2 with TRBJ2-3; the match to TRBD1 covers 10 bases. The germline V gene has CDR1 SGHAT and CDR2 FQNNGV. The CDR3 is 17 amino acids. The junction had 9 bases not matched to a gene; V was cut back by 4 bases and J by 2 bases. The CDR3 here is CASSSMETGGYTDTQYF. CDR3 DNA: TGTGCCAGCAGCTCCATGGAGACAGGGGGCTACACAGATACGCAGTATTTT. The full variable domain, rest sourced from reference TRBV11-2 and TRBJ2-3, is EAGVAQSPRYKIIEKRQSVAFWCNPISGHATLYWYQQILGQGPKLLIQFQNNGVVDDSQLPKDRFSAERLKGVDSTLKIQPAKLEDSAVYLCASSSMETGGYTDTQYFGPGTRLTVL.

The chain joins TRBV10-2 to TRBJ2-2; 7 bases match TRBD1. V lost 6 bases, J lost 5 bases, and 3 bases stayed unmatched. Germline V CDR1 and CDR2: WSHSY, SAAADI. This CDR3 has 13 amino acids. The CDR3 region has the DNA TGCGCCAGCAGAGACAGGGTTACCGGGGAGCTGTTTTTT. Amino acid sequence: CASRDRVTGELFF.

This chain uses TRBV7-9 with TRBJ2-3; unclear D gene. The CDR3 consists of 13 residues. CDR1 and CDR2 (germline): SEHNR, FQNEAQ (reference sequence). V lost 1 base and J 2 bases, leaving 4 bases between the germline ends. CDR3 protein: CASSLVYTDTQYF. In DNA, the CDR3 is TGTGCCAGCAGCTTAGTATACACAGATACGCAGTATTTT.

The gene calls are TRBV7-9 and TRBJ2-3; possibly TRBD1 for D (5 bases). With 8 bases removed from V and 7 bases from J, the gap between germline ends came to 16 bases. The CDR3 is 13 amino acids. Per germline, CDR1 SEHNR and CDR2 FQNEAQ (reference sequence). DNA for the CDR3: TGTGCCAGCCGAAGGGGCCTGGGAAATACGCAGTATTTT. Protein product: CASRRGLGNTQYF.

This clone was observed a handful of times. The V call is TRBV9, the J call TRBJ1-1; no clear D gene. This CDR3 has 14 amino acids. V dropped 0 bases and J dropped 1 base, with 7 bases sitting between them. CDR1 is SGDLS, CDR2 YYNGEE, per germline. The DNA of the CDR3 is TGTGCCAGCAGCGTAGCTGGCGGGAACACTGAAGCTTTCTTT. Its protein is CASSVAGGNTEAFF.

This chain connects TRBV7-2 to TRBJ1-2; 9 positions match TRBD1. With V trimmed by 4 bases and J by 6 bases, 3 bases remained unmatched. The CDR3 sequence is 13 residues long. CDR1 and CDR2 (germline): SGHTA, FQGNSA. CDR3 sequence: CASSSRQGDGYTF. CDR3 bases: TGTGCCAGCAGCTCAAGACAGGGGGATGGCTACACCTTC.

The chain employs TRBV7-2 and TRBJ2-6; D ambiguous. Germline CDR1 reads SGHTA; CDR2 reads FQGNSA. The CDR3 is 15 amino acids. V was cut by 1 base and J by 0 bases, with 4 bases left in between. CDR3 nucleotide sequence: TGTGCCAGCAGCTTAGGTCGCTCTGGGGCCAACGTCCTGACTTTC. Its translation: CASSLGRSGANVLTF. The whole variable domain, filled in from reference TRBV7-2 and TRBJ2-6, reads GAGVSQSPSNKVTEKGKDVELRCDPISGHTALYWYRQSLGQGLEFLIYFQGNSAPDKSGLPSDRFSAERTGGSVSTLTIQRTQQEDSAVYLCASSLGRSGANVLTFGAGSRLTVL.

The V call is TRBV5-4, the J call TRBJ2-1; 10 positions match TRBD2. Germline CDR1 and CDR2: SGHNT and YYREEE (reference sequence). CDR3 size: 16 residues. V lost 0 bases, J lost 4 bases, and 4 bases stayed unmatched. CDR3 in amino acids: CASSLGLAGHYNEQFF. For the CDR3, the DNA is TGTGCCAGCAGCTTGGGACTAGCGGGTCATTACAATGAGCAGTTCTTC.

V gene TRBV12-5 combines with J gene TRBJ2-2, with 12 bases matching TRBD1. The germline gives CDR1 LGHNT, CDR2 FRNRAP. This CDR3 contains 16 residues. With V trimmed by 6 bases and J by 5 bases, 7 bases remained unmatched. Written as DNA, the CDR3 is TGTGCTAGTGGCCTGGGACAGGGGGCGCAGACCGGGGAGCTGTTTTTT. This translates into CASGLGQGAQTGELFF.

This sequence joins TRBV7-3 and TRBJ2-7; possible D gene TRBD2, 5 bases. The germline gives CDR1 SGHTA, CDR2 FQGTGA. V lost 5 bases, J lost 2 bases, and 10 bases lay in between. This CDR3 comprises 13 residues. The CDR3 is CASSPAEAYEQYF. The CDR3 nucleotides read TGTGCCAGCAGCCCTGCGGAGGCCTACGAGCAGTACTTC.

This rearrangement joins TRBV7-9 to TRBJ2-7; D may be TRBD1 (7 bases). V was trimmed by 5 bases and J by 3 bases, leaving 11 bases between them. The CDR3 runs to 13 residues. Germline values: CDR1 SEHNR, CDR2 FQNEAQ (reference sequence). The CDR3: CASSQGGNYEQYF. The CDR3 DNA reads as TGTGCCAGCAGCCAGGGGGGTAACTACGAGCAGTACTTC.

The J gene is TRBJ2-3, the V gene TRBV27; D gene unclear. The V gene's germline CDR1 is MNHEY and CDR2 SMNVEV (reference sequence). Trimming removed 0 bases from V and 2 bases from J, with 9 bases in between. The CDR3 is 15 residues long. CDR3 in amino acids: CASSLSSSTTDTQYF. The CDR3 DNA reads TGTGCCAGCAGTTTATCGTCGTCAACCACAGATACGCAGTATTTT.

This clone was observed a single time. This chain joins TRBV5-6 and TRBJ2-3; 12 positions match TRBD2. Germline V gives CDR1 SGHDT, CDR2 YYEEEE. Trimming cost V 3 bases and J 1 base; bases outside gene matches: 3. The CDR3 totals 16 residues. CDR3 sequence: CASSSLAGGGTDTQYF. In DNA form, the CDR3 reads TGTGCCAGCAGCTCGCTAGCGGGGGGGGGCACAGATACGCAGTATTTT.

The rearrangement uses TRBV28 and TRBJ1-2; 7 nucleotides agree with TRBD1. V shed 8 bases and J 0 bases; nucleotides not matched to a gene: 12. Germline assignment: CDR1 MDHEN and CDR2 SYDVKM. This CDR3 has 16 amino acids. CDR3 region: CASELTGVGANYGYTF. The CDR3 bases are TGTGCCAGCGAACTCACAGGGGTCGGGGCTAACTATGGCTACACCTTC.

The V gene is TRBV9, the J gene TRBJ1-1; D is unresolved. This CDR3 has 13 amino acids. V was clipped by 7 bases and J by 1 base, with 11 bases between them. The germline V gene has CDR1 SGDLS and CDR2 YYNGEE. CDR3 residues: CASGEHGNTEAFF. The CDR3 bases are TGTGCCAGCGGGGAACATGGGAACACTGAAGCTTTCTTT.

V is TRBV19 and J is TRBJ2-7; D call uncertain. CDR3 length: 15 residues. The ends were cut back, 3 bases at V and 2 bases at J, with 14 bases in the middle. Germline V lookup: CDR1 LNHDA, CDR2 SQIVND (reference sequence). The CDR3 nucleotides are TGTGCCAGTAGTATGAGACACCTCTTCACCTACGAGCAGTACTTC. It yields the protein CASSMRHLFTYEQYF.

This clone was found a few times. J is TRBJ2-2 and V is TRBV6-6; TRBD1 might be the D (7 bases). This CDR3 is 16 amino acids long. The V and J ends lost 2 bases and 5 bases respectively, with 15 bases between them. Germline V gene lookup returns CDR1 MNHNY and CDR2 SVGAGI (reference sequence). CDR3 sequence (DNA): TGTGCCAGCAGTTACCGAGGAGGGGGCGGGACCGGGGAGCTGTTTTTT. Translating it yields CASSYRGGGGTGELFF.

CDR3 coding DNA: TGTGCCAGTAGTAGGGCAGGGGATCAGCCCCAGCATTTT. Its translation is CASSRAGDQPQHF. The V and J genes are TRBV19 and TRBJ1-5, with D tentatively TRBD1 (6 bases). V shed 4 bases and J shed 5 bases, with 9 bases lying between them. Germline CDR1 reads LNHDA; CDR2 reads SQIVND (reference sequence). The CDR3 totals 13 residues. Full variable domain (rest looked up from reference TRBV19 and TRBJ1-5): DGGITQSPKYLFRKEGQNVTLSCEQNLNHDAMYWYRQDPGQGLRLIYYSQIVNDFQKGDIAEGYSVSREKKESFPLTVTSAQKNPTAFYLCASSRAGDQPQHFGDGTRLSIL.

This chain connects TRBV15 to TRBJ1-1; tentative D call: TRBD1 (6 bases). The germline V and J ends were trimmed by 3 bases and 5 bases, with 13 bases remaining between them. The germline gives CDR1 LNHNV, CDR2 YYDKDF (reference sequence). This CDR3 is 14 amino acids long. CDR3 in amino acids: CATSSGQLGTEAFF. CDR3 DNA sequence: TGTGCCACCAGCAGCGGACAGCTGGGGACTGAAGCTTTCTTT.

This sequence joins TRBV9 and TRBJ1-2; no definite D call. The CDR3 length is 13 residues. From germline, CDR1 is SGDLS and CDR2 YYNGEE. V was trimmed by 0 bases and J by 8 bases, leaving 11 bases between them. The chain's CDR3 is CASSVGRGSGYTF. The CDR3 region has the DNA TGTGCCAGCAGCGTAGGACGGGGAAGCGGCTACACCTTC.

The chain uses TRBV18 and TRBJ2-2, with 9 bases that match TRBD1. The V gene end was trimmed by 3 bases and the J gene end by 5 bases; junction bases not matched to a gene: 7. Germline V gives CDR1 KGHSH, CDR2 LQKENI. The length of the CDR3 is 16 residues. CDR3 region: CASSPLPGQGTGELFF. CDR3 DNA sequence: TGTGCCAGCTCACCCTTACCGGGACAGGGAACCGGGGAGCTGTTTTTT.

This chain uses TRBV5-8 with TRBJ2-3, with 9 bases identical to TRBD1. Germline V lookup: CDR1 SGHTS, CDR2 YDEGEE. There are 15 residues in the CDR3. V was clipped by 5 bases and J by 3 bases; unmatched bases: 7. The CDR3 protein is CASREGTGLTDTQYF. The CDR3 bases are TGTGCCAGCAGAGAAGGGACAGGGTTGACAGATACGCAGTATTTT.

The chain has TRBV9 and TRBJ2-2; unclear D gene. This CDR3 is 13 amino acids long. Germline V CDR1 and CDR2: SGDLS, YYNGEE. V gave up 4 bases and J gave up 2 bases, with 6 bases separating them. The CDR3: CASSPENTGELFF. In DNA form, the CDR3 reads TGTGCCAGCAGCCCCGAAAACACCGGGGAGCTGTTTTTT.